This T cell receptor beta chain was recovered during a study of T-cell reconstitution after alpha-beta-depleted transplantation in children. V shed 6 bases and J shed 6 bases, with 11 bases lying between them. Germline values: CDR1 KGHSH, CDR2 LQKENI. The CDR3 is 12 amino acids. A few counts support this clonotype. A library of TCRbeta sequences, prepared with unique molecular identifiers, was generated. TCRdb called the PCR reads again in MiXCR, with one record for every CDR3 protein. The repertoire consists of approximately 340,000 distinct CDR3 sequences, with around 10% occurring once and the leading ten covering around 2.4%.

The specimen was PBMCs from the stem cell graft donor, collected from the stem cell graft. This TCR came from a human donor who donated a stem cell graft to a child with acute lymphoblastic leukemia. V is TRBV18 and J is TRBJ2-5, with D perhaps TRBD1 or TRBD2 (5 bases each). The CDR3 is CASSPRGKTQYF. The CDR3 DNA follows: TGTGCCAGCTCGCCCCGGGGCAAGACCCAGTACTTC.